Listed below are T cell receptor beta chains from one sample, sequenced in a study of T cell changes during pregnancy in multiple sclerosis. Some clones are missing from TCRdb's copy, which holds only in-frame ones; the method was immunoSEQ multiplex PCR. The sample lists some 60,000 clones, more than 85% occurring once. The sample was CD4+ T cells from peripheral blood mononuclear cells, taken in the third trimester of pregnancy. These receptors were collected from a female donor with multiple sclerosis, enrolled in a pregnancy study. CDR3s include the opening cysteine and the closing phenylalanine or tryptophan. Each record gives: CDR3 protein, CDR3 DNA, D gene, V gene, clone size, J gene. A D gene is named only where the DNA matches it firmly. Expanded clones are given a class, and other clones once, few, many or no size at all.

CAWSQQTNTEAFF,TGTGCCTGGAGTCAACAGACGAACACTGAAGCTTTCTTT,NA,TRBV30,NA,TRBJ1-1
CASSYIGNTIYF,TGTGCCAGCAGTTATATTGGAAACACCATATATTTT,NA,TRBV6-5,NA,TRBJ1-3
CASKRGGSSYNEQFF,TGTGCCAGCAAGCGGGGGGGAAGCTCCTACAATGAGCAGTTCTTC,TRBD2,TRBV7-3,NA,TRBJ2-1
CASSLGTSGRAYEQYF,TGCGCCAGCAGCTTGGGGACTAGCGGGAGGGCCTACGAGCAGTACTTC,TRBD2,TRBV5-1,NA,TRBJ2-7
CASSHPLTGVDEKLFF,TGTGCCAGCAGCCACCCCTTGACAGGGGTGGATGAAAAACTGTTTTTT,TRBD1,TRBV4-2,NA,TRBJ1-4
CASSLAGPPYEQYF,TGTGCCAGCAGCTTGGCAGGGCCACCCTACGAGCAGTACTTC,NA,TRBV5-5,NA,TRBJ2-7
CAWSRGSDQPQHF,TGTGCCTGGAGCAGGGGTTCTGATCAGCCCCAGCATTTT,NA,TRBV30,NA,TRBJ1-5
CASSLDSGGHNSPLHF,TGTGCCAGCAGCTTAGATTCGGGGGGACATAATTCACCCCTCCACTTT,NA,TRBV7-8,NA,TRBJ1-6
CASSLAGLPENEQYF,TGTGCCAGCAGTTTAGCGGGGCTGCCGGAGAACGAGCAGTACTTC,NA,TRBV27,NA,TRBJ2-7
CASSLKTGVSGANVLTF,TGTGCCAGCAGCTTAAAAACGGGGGTCTCTGGGGCCAACGTCCTGACTTTC,NA,TRBV7-3,NA,TRBJ2-6
CASSLARGTVNTIYF,TGTGCCAGCAGCTTAGCGCGCGGGACAGTAAACACCATATATTTT,TRBD1,TRBV7-6,NA,TRBJ1-3
CASGLVRGGSNQPQHF,TGTGCTAGTGGTTTGGTACGCGGGGGTAGCAATCAGCCCCAGCATTTT,NA,TRBV12-5,NA,TRBJ1-5
CASSLTGGKLQPQHF,TGTGCCAGCAGTTTAACAGGGGGCAAGCTTCAGCCCCAGCATTTT,TRBD1,TRBV27,NA,TRBJ1-5
CAWNPGQGVPGELFF,TGTGCCTGGAACCCCGGACAGGGGGTCCCCGGGGAGCTGTTTTTT,TRBD1,TRBV30,NA,TRBJ2-2
CASSLGSTDSNQPQHF,TGTGCCAGCAGCTTAGGAAGTACAGATAGCAATCAGCCCCAGCATTTT,NA,TRBV7-2,NA,TRBJ1-5
CASSFGVPSGNTIYF,TGTGCCAGCAGCTTCGGGGTCCCCTCTGGAAACACCATATATTTT,NA,TRBV6-6,once,TRBJ1-3
CASSSYRGNEQFF,TGCGCCAGCAGCTCCTACAGGGGAAATGAGCAGTTCTTC,TRBD1,TRBV5-1,NA,TRBJ2-1
CASTRQGNTEAFF,TGTGCCAGCACCCGACAGGGGAACACTGAAGCTTTCTTT,TRBD1,TRBV7-2,NA,TRBJ1-1
CASSSYLVQDRYTF,TGTGCCAGCAGCTCCTACCTGGTACAGGATCGGTACACCTTC,NA,TRBV7-2,NA,TRBJ1-2
CASSQAVTRSTDTQYF,TGCGCCAGCAGCCAAGCTGTCACTAGATCTACAGATACGCAGTATTTT,NA,TRBV4-3,NA,TRBJ2-3
CSVRTSGHQETQYF,TGCAGCGTCCGGACTAGCGGGCACCAAGAGACCCAGTACTTC,TRBD2,TRBV29-1,once,TRBJ2-5
CASSLDSRGYTF,TGTGCCAGCAGCTTGGACTCCAGAGGCTACACCTTC,NA,TRBV7-9,NA,TRBJ1-2
CASSPPSGEETQYF,TGTGCCAGCTCACCACCGTCAGGTGAAGAGACCCAGTACTTC,NA,TRBV18,NA,TRBJ2-5
CASSGGQVHYEQYF,TGTGCCAGCAGTGGGGGACAGGTACACTACGAGCAGTACTTC,TRBD1,TRBV2,NA,TRBJ2-7
CASSVGGGYTDTQYF,TGTGCCAGCAGCGTAGGTGGCGGATACACAGATACGCAGTATTTT,NA,TRBV9,NA,TRBJ2-3
CASSTVRGTDTQYF,TGCGCCAGCAGTACGGTCAGGGGCACAGATACGCAGTATTTT,NA,TRBV5-1,NA,TRBJ2-3
CASSIFYSYNEQFF,TGTGCCAGTAGTATCTTTTACTCCTACAATGAGCAGTTCTTC,NA,TRBV19,NA,TRBJ2-1
CASSLALSRAAEAFF,TGTGCCAGCAGCTTGGCTCTAAGCAGGGCCGCTGAAGCTTTCTTT,NA,TRBV5-4,NA,TRBJ1-1
CASSETDRNTEAFF,TGTGCCAGCAGCGAAACGGACAGGAACACTGAAGCTTTCTTT,NA,TRBV6-5,NA,TRBJ1-1
CASSRKAGNPYEQYF,TGTGCCAGCAGCCGGAAGGCAGGGAATCCCTACGAGCAGTACTTC,NA,TRBV14,NA,TRBJ2-7
CAIREGSLKGANVLTF,TGTGCCATCAGAGAAGGGAGTTTGAAAGGGGCCAACGTCCTGACTTTC,NA,TRBV10-3,NA,TRBJ2-6
CASSPGGETQYF,TGTGCCAGCAGCCCGGGGGGGGAGACCCAGTACTTC,TRBD2,TRBV5-4,NA,TRBJ2-5
CASTGASRRSDTEAFF,TGTGCCAGCACCGGAGCATCAAGAAGGTCGGACACTGAAGCTTTCTTT,NA,TRBV25-1,once,TRBJ1-1
CASSLGAGGILSGTEAFF,TGTGCCAGCAGCTTAGGGGCGGGGGGAATCTTATCGGGGACTGAAGCTTTCTTT,NA,TRBV7-9,NA,TRBJ1-1
CASGQERVPTTEQFF,TGCGCCAGCGGCCAGGAGAGGGTCCCTACAACGGAGCAGTTCTTC,NA,TRBV4-1,NA,TRBJ2-1
CASSPFAGVDNEQFF,TGCGCCAGCAGCCCTTTTGCGGGAGTCGACAATGAGCAGTTCTTC,TRBD2,TRBV5-1,NA,TRBJ2-1
CASSFVTGFGPEAFF,TGTGCCAGCAGCTTTGTGACAGGGTTCGGCCCTGAAGCTTTCTTT,TRBD1,TRBV11-2,NA,TRBJ1-1
CASSLILRVSEAFF,TGTGCCAGTAGTCTTATCCTCAGGGTGTCGGAAGCTTTCTTT,NA,TRBV19,NA,TRBJ1-1
CASSPDSTSYNEQFF,TGTGCCAGCTCCCCGGACAGTACCTCCTACAATGAGCAGTTCTTC,NA,TRBV18,NA,TRBJ2-1
CASADRVKVYEQYF,TGTGCCAGCGCGGACAGGGTAAAGGTCTACGAGCAGTACTTC,TRBD1,TRBV27,NA,TRBJ2-7
CASSRGVVDTEAFF,TGTGCCAGCAGCAGAGGAGTTGTGGACACTGAAGCTTTCTTT,NA,TRBV5-6,NA,TRBJ1-1
CASSDSGRAGNEQFF,TGCGCCAGCAGCGATAGCGGGAGGGCCGGGAATGAGCAGTTCTTC,TRBD2,TRBV10-1,NA,TRBJ2-1
CASSSPIGHATTNEKLFF,TGTGCCAGCAGCTCCCCTATCGGTCATGCAACAACTAATGAAAAACTGTTTTTT,NA,TRBV7-9,NA,TRBJ1-4
CASSSLGLTGGVGGYTF,TGTGCCAGCAGCTCCCTGGGCCTAACAGGGGGTGTGGGGGGCTACACCTTC,TRBD1,TRBV5-5,once,TRBJ1-2
CASSLVESFDNEQFF,TGCGCCAGCAGCTTGGTCGAGTCGTTTGACAATGAGCAGTTCTTC,NA,TRBV5-1,NA,TRBJ2-1